This T cell receptor beta chain appears in the sequencing data of a study of T-cell reconstitution after alpha-beta-depleted transplantation in children. V gave up 4 bases and J gave up 1 base, with 11 bases separating them. From germline, CDR1 is LGHDT and CDR2 YNNKEL (reference sequence). The length of the CDR3 is 15 residues. Preparation of the TCRbeta library was carried out with unique molecular identifiers. MiXCR was run by TCRdb on the PCR reads, yielding one entry per CDR3 protein. The table has hundreds of thousands of distinct CDR3 sequences, 9.5% to 13% seen once. This clonotype was observed many times.

J is TRBJ2-1 and V is TRBV3-1; possible D gene TRBD1, 5 bases. The sample here was peripheral blood, taken 180 days after TCRalphabeta/CD19-depleted stem cell transplant. This TCR derives from a male patient aged 2 to 9 who had a stem cell transplant for chronic granulomatous disease, so the T cells may come from the graft donor. CDR3 sequence: CASSPRVVSYNEQFF. CDR3 DNA sequence: TGTGCCAGCAGCCCCAGGGTAGTGTCCTACAATGAGCAGTTCTTC.